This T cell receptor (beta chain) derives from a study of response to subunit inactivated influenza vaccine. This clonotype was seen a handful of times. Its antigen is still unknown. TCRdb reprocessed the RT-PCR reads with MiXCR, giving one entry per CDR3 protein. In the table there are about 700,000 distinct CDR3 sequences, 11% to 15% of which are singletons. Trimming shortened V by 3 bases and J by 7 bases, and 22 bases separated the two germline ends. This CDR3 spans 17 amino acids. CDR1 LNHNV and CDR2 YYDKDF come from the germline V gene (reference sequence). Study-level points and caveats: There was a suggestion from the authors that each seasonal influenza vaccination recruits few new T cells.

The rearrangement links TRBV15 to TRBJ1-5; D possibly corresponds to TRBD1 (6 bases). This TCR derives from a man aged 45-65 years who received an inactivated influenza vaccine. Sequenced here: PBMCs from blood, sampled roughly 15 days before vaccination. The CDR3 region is CATSREPSTGQRQPQHF. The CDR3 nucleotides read TGTGCCACCAGCAGGGAACCTAGCACAGGGCAACGACAGCCCCAGCATTTT. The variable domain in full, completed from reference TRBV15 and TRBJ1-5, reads DAMVIQNPRYQVTQFGKPVTLSCSQTLNHNVMYWYQQKSSQAPKLLFHYYDKDFNNEADTPDNFQSRRPNTSFCFLDIRSPGLGDTAMYLCATSREPSTGQRQPQHFGDGTRLSIL.